This T cell receptor beta chain was found in a study of OX40 agonist ivuxolimab in advanced cancers. Study in general: The study gave patients intravenous ivuxolimab at 0.01 to 10 mg/kg every 2 weeks. Prior anti-PD-1, anti-PD-L1 or anti-CTLA-4 therapy was allowed; about 39% had some.

The study's findings and limits: At 0.1 to 3.0 mg/kg, CD4+ and CD8+ blood T cells expanded clonally by week 6. Researchers did not determine the expanded peripheral T cells' antigen specificity.

This clone was recorded once. What it binds is not known. Assay: immunoSEQ multiplex PCR; the TCRdb copy retains only in-frame clones and omits some. This repertoire shows around 67,000 clones, about 80% found once; its top ten account for about 1.2%. The CDR3 loop spans 16 amino acids. Germline CDR1 reads SEHNR; CDR2 reads FQNEAQ (reference sequence). The junction had 4 bases not matched to a gene; V was cut back by 5 bases and J by 0 bases. This specimen consisted of CD4+ or CD8+ T cells sorted from blood, obtained in a trial of the OX40 agonist ivuxolimab. The gene calls are TRBV7-9 and TRBJ2-3, with 11 positions matching TRBD1. The clonotype originates from an adult with an advanced solid tumor such as melanoma, head and neck, liver or kidney cancer. As DNA, the CDR3 is TGTGCCAGCAGCGCGGGGACAGGGGGAAGCACAGATACGCAGTATTTT. Protein: CASSAGTGGSTDTQYF.